This T cell receptor (beta chain) was recovered during a study of blood T cell repertoires in COVID-19. As for the study in general: Samples taken during acute and convalescent COVID-19 were collected in the United States, Italy and Spain. From T cells, B-cell-depleted T cells, or PBMCs came the material, which was cDNA or gDNA.

The data were produced by immunoSEQ multiplex PCR, yet TCRdb's version contains in-frame clones alone and is incomplete. The sample lists some 150,000 clones, 80% to 90% seen once, with roughly 2.6% in the top ten. This sequence was found in a human donor with acute or convalescent COVID-19. The donor label of this sample is uncertain. What was sequenced was peripheral blood.

The DNA of the CDR3 is TGTGCCTGGAGTCAAATCAGGGGGCAACAGCCCCAGCATTTT. This codes for CAWSQIRGQQPQHF. V gene TRBV30 combines with J gene TRBJ1-5, with TRBD1 matching over 8 bases. CDR3 length: 14 residues. The V segment lost 2 bases and the J segment 7 bases; nucleotides outside the gene matches: 7. CDR1 and CDR2 (germline): GTSNPN, SVGIG (reference sequence).